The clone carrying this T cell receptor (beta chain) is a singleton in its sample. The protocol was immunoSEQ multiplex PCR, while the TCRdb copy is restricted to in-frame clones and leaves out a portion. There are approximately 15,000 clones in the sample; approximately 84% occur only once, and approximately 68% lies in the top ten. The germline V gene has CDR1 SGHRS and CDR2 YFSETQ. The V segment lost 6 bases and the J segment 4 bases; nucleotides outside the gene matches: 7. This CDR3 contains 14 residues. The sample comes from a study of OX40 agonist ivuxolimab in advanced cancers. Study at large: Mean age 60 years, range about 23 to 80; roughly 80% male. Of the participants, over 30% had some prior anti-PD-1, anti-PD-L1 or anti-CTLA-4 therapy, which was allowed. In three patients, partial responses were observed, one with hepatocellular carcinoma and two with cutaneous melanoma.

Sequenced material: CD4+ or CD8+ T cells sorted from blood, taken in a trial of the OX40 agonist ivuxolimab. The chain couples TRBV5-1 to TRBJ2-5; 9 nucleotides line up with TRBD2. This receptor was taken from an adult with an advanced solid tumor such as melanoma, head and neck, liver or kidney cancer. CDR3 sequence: CASTVIAGVETQYF. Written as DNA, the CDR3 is TGCGCCAGCACCGTCATAGCGGGAGTAGAGACCCAGTACTTC.